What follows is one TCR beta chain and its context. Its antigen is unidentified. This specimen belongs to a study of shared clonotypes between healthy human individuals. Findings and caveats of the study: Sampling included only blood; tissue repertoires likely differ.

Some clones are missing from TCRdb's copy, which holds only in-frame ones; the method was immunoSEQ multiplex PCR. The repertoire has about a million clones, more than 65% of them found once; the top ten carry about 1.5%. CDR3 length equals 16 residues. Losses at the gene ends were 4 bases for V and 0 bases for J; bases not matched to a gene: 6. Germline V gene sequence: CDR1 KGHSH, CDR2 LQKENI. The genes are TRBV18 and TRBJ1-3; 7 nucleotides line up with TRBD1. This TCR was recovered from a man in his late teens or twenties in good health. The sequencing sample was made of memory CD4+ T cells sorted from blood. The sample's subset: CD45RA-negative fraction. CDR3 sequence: CASSRNRDSSGNTIYF. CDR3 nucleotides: TGTGCCAGCTCACGAAACCGGGACAGCTCTGGAAACACCATATATTTT.